This TCR beta chain was obtained from a study of monozygotic twins with inflammatory bowel disease. Added by template switching were UMIs that each held a 6-nucleotide sample barcode. TCRdb re-called the 5' RACE reads; one entry per CDR3 protein, DNA not given. This sample's table reports some 210,000 distinct CDR3 sequences. As for this clonotype: Its antigen remains unidentified.

The study's findings and limits: Using the inverse Simpson index, IBD patients had lower TCRbeta diversity than healthy co-twins. Differing immunosuppressive treatments may have added variability to patient repertoires.

Looked up from germline, CDR1 is SQVTM and CDR2 is ANQGSEA. The CDR3 runs 14 residues. Sequences were obtained from blood. This clonotype was obtained from a human donor with ulcerative colitis or Crohn's disease, or a healthy co-twin of an affected twin (not recorded which). The rearrangement joins TRBV29-1 to TRBJ1-2. CDR3 residues: CSVVYRSTNYGYTF.